The 14 T cell receptor beta chains below all came from one sample that was sequenced in a study of cytomegalovirus exposure and HLA in healthy donors. Primers included in the PCR were 60 Vbeta and 13 Jbeta primers. Assay used: immunoSEQ multiplex PCR; TCRdb lists only in-frame clones, some missing. The sample has about 190,000 clones, approximately 81% seen once. The sequenced material came from PBMCs. The receptors were gathered from a woman between 18 and 29 years old in good health and CMV-seropositive.

The gene calls are TRBV21-1 and TRBJ2-7; no check of the table's D call, TRBD2, against the DNA was made. TRBV21-1 is listed as a pseudogene. This CDR3 comprises 15 residues. Written as DNA, the CDR3 is TGTGCCAGCAGCAAAGCCGGACTCTGGCCCTACGAGCAGTACTTC. Its translation is CASSKAGLWPYEQYF.

J is TRBJ1-4 and V is TRBV4-1; no definite D call. This CDR3 is 13 amino acids long. Deletions cut 8 bases from V and 8 bases from J, with 15 bases between. The germline gives CDR1 MGHRA, CDR2 YSYEKL. The CDR3 loop reads CASAGFAKEKLFF. CDR3 bases: TGCGCCAGCGCAGGTTTTGCGAAGGAAAAACTGTTTTTT.

In the case of this clone: One end of the junction varies from germline; a read error may be responsible. V is TRBV4-1 and J is TRBJ2-7; 9 bases align to TRBD1. The CDR3 runs to 15 residues. The germline V gene encodes CDR1 MGHRA and CDR2 YSYEKL. CDR3 protein: CASNQTTGQGYEQYF. The CDR3 DNA reads TGCGCCAGCAACCAAACGACGGGACAGGGCTACGAGCAGTACTTC.

The CDR3: CASSGGKWTGSYNEQFF. The DNA of the CDR3 is TGTGCCAGCAGCGGGGGGAAATGGACCGGCTCCTACAATGAGCAGTTCTTC. This chain links TRBV7-2 with TRBJ2-1; possibly TRBD2 for D (6 bases). CDR3 size: 17 residues. V was cut by 5 bases and J by 0 bases, with 17 bases left in between. Germline loops: CDR1 SGHTA, CDR2 FQGNSA.

The V call is TRBV2, the J call TRBJ1-1; D may be TRBD1 (6 bases). The V end was cut by 6 bases, the J end by 8 bases, with 22 bases between. Germline V gives CDR1 SNHLY, CDR2 FYNNEI. The CDR3 has 15 residues. Here the CDR3 DNA reads TGTGCCAGCAGGGGCCCTGCTCTCCGGGACAACGAAGCTTTCTTT. Residues: CASRGPALRDNEAFF.

This clone has a single count. This chain uses TRBV9 with TRBJ2-5; D possibly corresponds to TRBD2 (7 bases). This CDR3 region has 14 residues. Germline-derived CDR1 and CDR2 are SGDLS and YYNGEE. V was shortened by 4 bases and J by 5 bases, with 15 bases between the two germline ends. The DNA of the CDR3 is TGTGCCAGCAGCTTGTGGGGGGGCCGGGAGACCCAGTACTTC. This encodes CASSLWGGRETQYF.

This chain joins TRBV10-3 and TRBJ2-3; possibly TRBD2 for D (5 bases). The CDR3 contains 14 residues. Germline loops: CDR1 ENHRY, CDR2 SYGVKD. Between the trimmed V and J ends, which lost 8 bases and 5 bases, there was a span of 17 bases. The CDR3 DNA sequence: TGTGCCATCGCCGCTTTTTCCGGAGGAGATACGCAGTATTTT. This translates into CAIAAFSGGDTQYF.

V is TRBV7-2 and J is TRBJ2-3; D possibly corresponds to TRBD2 (6 bases). Trimming removed 8 bases from V and 1 base from J, with 16 bases in between. CDR1 is SGHTA and CDR2 is FQGNSA in the germline V gene. The CDR3 is 15 amino acids. This CDR3 is CASSFKLAGTDTQYF. The CDR3, as DNA: TGTGCCAGCTCCTTTAAGTTAGCGGGCACAGATACGCAGTATTTT. Filled out from reference TRBV7-2 and TRBJ2-3, the complete variable domain reads GAGVSQSPSNKVTEKGKDVELRCDPISGHTALYWYRQSLGQGLEFLIYFQGNSAPDKSGLPSDRFSAERTGGSVSTLTIQRTQQEDSAVYLCASSFKLAGTDTQYFGPGTRLTVL.

This rearrangement joins TRBV10-3 to TRBJ2-7; D is possibly TRBD2 (5 bases). Germline V CDR1 and CDR2: ENHRY, SYGVKD. The CDR3 sequence is 13 residues long. Between the trimmed V and J ends, which lost 10 bases and 0 bases, there was a span of 13 bases. CDR3 amino acids: CASRHRDSYEQYF. CDR3 bases: TGTGCCAGCAGGCACCGGGACTCCTACGAGCAGTACTTC.

CDR3 DNA: TGTGCCAGCAGTCAACAGGGCTTGAACACTGAAGCTTTCTTT. It is translated as CASSQQGLNTEAFF. The chain recombines TRBV6-1 with TRBJ1-1; D is perhaps TRBD1 (6 bases). Germline V gives CDR1 MNHNS, CDR2 SASEGT. There are 14 residues in the CDR3. Trimming removed 5 bases at V and 0 bases at J, with 10 bases between.

The genes are TRBV6-6 and TRBJ2-5; 7 positions match TRBD2. The CDR3 is 14 residues long. Germline assignment: CDR1 MNHNY and CDR2 SVGAGI (reference sequence). The V gene end was trimmed by 1 base and the J gene end by 5 bases; junction bases not matched to a gene: 4. The CDR3 bases are TGTGCCAGCAGTTACTTAGGGAGGGTGGAGACCCAGTACTTC. Its translation is CASSYLGRVETQYF.

The J gene is TRBJ2-5, the V gene TRBV2, with 8 bases identical to TRBD2. The length of the CDR3 is 14 residues. J lost 3 bases, V lost 6 bases, and 6 bases had no gene match. CDR1 SNHLY and CDR2 FYNNEI come from the germline V gene. As DNA, the CDR3 is TGTGCCAGCAGCCTGAGCGGGGGAAAAGAGACCCAGTACTTC. Protein sequence: CASSLSGGKETQYF.

CDR3: CASSLRQPNEKLFF. CDR3 DNA sequence: TGTGCCAGCAGCCTACGACAGCCTAATGAAAAACTGTTTTTT. This sequence joins TRBV7-3 and TRBJ1-4; TRBD1 is a possible D gene (5 bases). The CDR3 totals 14 residues. Germline CDR1 is SGHTA and CDR2 is FQGTGA. V was clipped by 5 bases and J by 3 bases, with 10 bases between them.

V usage is TRBV27 and J usage is TRBJ2-1; perhaps TRBD1 as D (6 bases). This CDR3 region has 15 residues. The V and J ends lost 6 bases and 5 bases respectively, with 17 bases between them. Germline assignment: CDR1 MNHEY and CDR2 SMNVEV (reference sequence). CDR3 nucleotides: TGTGCCAGCAGAGAAGACAGGAAATCTAACAATGAGCAGTTCTTC. It yields the protein CASREDRKSNNEQFF.